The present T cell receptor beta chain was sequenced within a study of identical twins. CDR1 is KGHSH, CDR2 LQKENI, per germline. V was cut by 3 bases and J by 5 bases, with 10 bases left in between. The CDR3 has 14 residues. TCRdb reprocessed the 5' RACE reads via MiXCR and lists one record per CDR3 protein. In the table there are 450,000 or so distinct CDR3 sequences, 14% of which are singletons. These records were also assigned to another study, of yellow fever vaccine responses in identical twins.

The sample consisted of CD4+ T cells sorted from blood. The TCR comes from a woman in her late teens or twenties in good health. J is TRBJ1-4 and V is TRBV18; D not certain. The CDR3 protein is CASSPGFGNEKLFF. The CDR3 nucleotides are TGTGCCAGCTCACCGGGGTTCGGGAATGAAAAACTGTTTTTT.